The 31 T cell receptor beta chains listed next were all sequenced from one sample in a study of OX40 agonist ivuxolimab in advanced cancers. Sequencing used immunoSEQ multiplex PCR; TCRdb keeps in-frame clones, though not all of them. The sample holds fewer than 65,000 clones, 70% to 90% seen once. The input for sequencing was CD4+ or CD8+ T cells sorted from blood, taken in a trial of the OX40 agonist ivuxolimab. These receptors were taken from an adult with an advanced solid tumor such as melanoma, head and neck, liver or kidney cancer.

This chain joins TRBV30 and TRBJ2-3; 9 nucleotides match TRBD2. CDR1 is GTSNPN, CDR2 SVGIG, per germline (reference sequence). This CDR3 contains 15 residues. The junction had 7 bases not matched to a gene; V was cut back by 3 bases and J by 3 bases. The CDR3: CAWSLSGRGTDTQYF. The CDR3 bases are TGTGCCTGGAGCCTTAGCGGGAGAGGGACAGATACGCAGTATTTT.

V and J are TRBV6-1 and TRBJ2-3, with TRBD2 matching 11 bases. The CDR3 is 16 residues long. J lost 6 bases, V lost 4 bases, and 9 bases had no gene match. CDR1 and CDR2 from the germline V gene are MNHNS and SASEGT. CDR3 bases: TGTGCCAGCAGTGTTACGAGACTAGCGGGGCCGGATACGCAGTATTTT. Its protein is CASSVTRLAGPDTQYF.

CDR3 nucleotides: TGCGCCAGCAGCTTCAAGGGGCAGAACACTGAAGCTTTCTTT. The encoded protein is CASSFKGQNTEAFF. V usage is TRBV5-1 and J usage is TRBJ1-1; possibly TRBD1 for D (5 bases). The germline gives CDR1 SGHRS, CDR2 YFSETQ. CDR3 size: 14 residues. V shed 2 bases and J shed 1 base, with 9 bases lying between them.

V gene TRBV5-4 combines with J gene TRBJ1-6; D might be TRBD1 (5 bases). V lost 1 base and J 10 bases, leaving 18 bases between the germline ends. Germline CDR1 SGHNT, CDR2 YYREEE (reference sequence). The CDR3 covers 16 residues. This CDR3 is CASSLQGVHIGSPLHF. The CDR3 region has the DNA TGTGCCAGCAGCTTGCAAGGGGTCCATATAGGGTCACCCCTCCACTTT.

V usage is TRBV7-2 and J usage is TRBJ1-3; D gene uncertain. Trimming pared 5 bases from V and 4 bases from J, leaving 18 bases between. Germline V gives CDR1 SGHTA, CDR2 FQGNSA. This CDR3 has 16 amino acids. The DNA for the CDR3 is TGTGCCAGCAGCCAGAGGGTTGGCCAGTTCGGAAACACCATATATTTT. Translating it yields CASSQRVGQFGNTIYF. Supplemented by reference TRBV7-2 and TRBJ1-3, the full variable domain reads GAGVSQSPSNKVTEKGKDVELRCDPISGHTALYWYRQSLGQGLEFLIYFQGNSAPDKSGLPSDRFSAERTGGSVSTLTIQRTQQEDSAVYLCASSQRVGQFGNTIYFGEGSWLTVV.

The chain combines TRBV4-1 with TRBJ1-4; the D gene is possibly TRBD1 (5 bases). This CDR3 region has 19 residues. Per germline, CDR1 MGHRA and CDR2 YSYEKL. Between the trimmed V and J ends, which lost 5 bases and 0 bases, there was a span of 22 bases. DNA of the CDR3: TGCGCCAGCAGCACTCAATTAAAGGACACATTTGCAACTAATGAAAAACTGTTTTTT. Amino acid sequence: CASSTQLKDTFATNEKLFF.

This clone occurred once. The gene calls are TRBV12-5 and TRBJ2-1; 10 nucleotides match TRBD1. J lost 7 bases, V lost 4 bases, and 10 bases had no gene match. CDR3 size: 16 residues. Germline V gene lookup returns CDR1 LGHNT and CDR2 FRNRAP. The chain's CDR3 is CASGSTTGGPFNEQFF. The CDR3 DNA reads as TGTGCTAGTGGTTCGACGACAGGGGGCCCTTTTAATGAGCAGTTCTTC.

The rearrangement links TRBV5-4 to TRBJ2-5; TRBD1 aligns across 11 bases. The CDR3 is made up of 15 amino acids. Germline V gene sequence: CDR1 SGHNT, CDR2 YYREEE (reference sequence). Trimming at V came to 4 bases and at J to 3 bases, leaving 5 bases not matched to a gene. In nucleotides, the CDR3 is TGTGCCAGCAGCCGGGACAGGGGGACCAAAGAGACCCAGTACTTC. This gives the protein CASSRDRGTKETQYF. Combining the CDR3 with reference TRBV5-4 and TRBJ2-5 gives the whole variable domain ETGVTQSPTHLIKTRGQQVTLRCSSQSGHNTVSWYQQALGQGPQFIFQYYREEENGRGNFPPRFSGLQFPNYSSELNVNALELDDSALYLCASSRDRGTKETQYFGPGTRLLVL.

This chain connects TRBV11-2 to TRBJ2-7; D is unclear. The CDR3 is 13 residues long. Trimming cost V 6 bases and J 1 base, with 10 bases left between them. The V gene's germline CDR1 is SGHAT and CDR2 FQNNGV. The DNA of the CDR3 is TGTGCCAGCAGTATCAGCTCTTCCTACGAGCAGTACTTC. It yields the protein CASSISSSYEQYF.

The chain carries TRBV19 and TRBJ2-3; 10 bases line up with TRBD2. This CDR3 comprises 18 residues. V shed 0 bases, J shed 0 bases, and the junction held 6 bases outside the gene matches. Per the germline V gene, CDR1 is LNHDA and CDR2 is SQIVND (reference sequence). In nucleotides, the CDR3 is TGTGCCAGTAGTATAGATGAGCGGGGGGGCATCAGCACAGATACGCAGTATTTT. This codes for CASSIDERGGISTDTQYF.

Concerning this clone itself: The same CDR3 arises from other DNA sequences in this sample as well. The chain employs TRBV10-3 and TRBJ1-1; D perhaps matches TRBD1 (5 bases). This CDR3 has 12 residues. Per germline, CDR1 ENHRY and CDR2 SYGVKD. Trimming stripped 6 bases from V and 7 bases from J, with 12 bases between. CDR3 sequence (DNA): TGTGCCATCAGCCCCGGGACGGGTGAAGCTTTCTTT. Amino acid sequence: CAISPGTGEAFF.

The chain's CDR3 is CASSPEGLADTQYF. For the CDR3, the DNA is TGTGCCAGCAGCCCTGAGGGGCTTGCAGATACGCAGTATTTT. The rearrangement uses TRBV11-2 and TRBJ2-3; the D gene could be TRBD1 or TRBD2 (5 bases each). Germline CDR1 reads SGHAT; CDR2 reads FQNNGV. Trimming removed 5 bases at V and 4 bases at J, with 13 bases between. CDR3 length: 14 residues. Looking up the rest from reference TRBV11-2 and TRBJ2-3 gives the full variable domain: EAGVAQSPRYKIIEKRQSVAFWCNPISGHATLYWYQQILGQGPKLLIQFQNNGVVDDSQLPKDRFSAERLKGVDSTLKIQPAKLEDSAVYLCASSPEGLADTQYFGPGTRLTVL.

The V and J genes are TRBV28 and TRBJ1-6; 7 nucleotides match TRBD1. V trimming: 3 bases; J trimming: 6 bases; junction bases outside the gene matches: 14. Germline lookup yields CDR1 MDHEN and CDR2 SYDVKM. CDR3 length: 18 amino acids. The CDR3, as DNA: TGTGCCAGCAGTTTTGAGGGGGTAACAGGGGTCGGTAATTCACCCCTCCACTTT. Residues: CASSFEGVTGVGNSPLHF.

As for this clone: The junction differs from germline at one of its ends, possibly a read error. The gene calls are TRBV29-1 and TRBJ2-5; D is undetermined. Germline CDR1 reads SQVTM; CDR2 reads ANQGSEA. The CDR3 runs 15 residues. CDR3 DNA sequence: TGCAGCGTTGAAGAAGGTCATACCCGTCAAGAGGCCCAGTACTTC. It is translated as CSVEEGHTRQEAQYF.

The CDR3 region has the DNA TGTGCCTGGAGTGTCCAGGCAGGGGGCGCGGATACGCAGTATTTT. Translated, it gives CAWSVQAGGADTQYF. The chain recombines TRBV30 with TRBJ2-3; 8 bases align to TRBD1. The germline CDR1 and CDR2 sequences are GTSNPN and SVGIG (reference sequence). The ends lost 0 bases at V and 6 bases at J; junction bases unmatched: 8. The CDR3 contains 15 residues.

The rearrangement links TRBV12-5 to TRBJ2-3; a weak D match, TRBD2 (5 bases). The germline V and J ends were trimmed by 6 bases and 2 bases, with 12 bases remaining between them. The CDR3 totals 14 residues. CDR1 is LGHNT, CDR2 FRNRAP, per germline. The CDR3 DNA follows: TGTGCTAGTGGGGAGGACTCTATCACAGATACGCAGTATTTT. Translated: CASGEDSITDTQYF.

The chain has TRBV5-4 and TRBJ2-5; 8 bases line up with TRBD2. CDR3 length: 16 residues. Germline V gives CDR1 SGHNT, CDR2 YYREEE (reference sequence). V lost 4 bases, J lost 1 base, and 9 bases stayed unmatched. The CDR3 DNA reads TGTGCCAGCAGCCCTTCCCCCACTAGCGGCCAAGAGACCCAGTACTTC. This codes for CASSPSPTSGQETQYF.

The chain is built from TRBV7-2 and TRBJ1-3; possibly TRBD1 for D (6 bases). Germline V gives CDR1 SGHTA, CDR2 FQGNSA. Deletions cut 1 base from V and 4 bases from J, with 11 bases between. The CDR3 runs 15 residues. The CDR3 DNA sequence: TGTGCCAGCAGCTTAGATTCAGGGGACGGAAACACCATATATTTT. Translating gives CASSLDSGDGNTIYF.

V is TRBV5-4 and J is TRBJ2-7, with 11 bases that match TRBD2. Germline V lookup: CDR1 SGHNT, CDR2 YYREEE (reference sequence). Trimming took 0 bases from V and 4 from J; bases not matched to a gene: 12. The CDR3 has 18 residues. The CDR3 DNA follows: TGTGCCAGCAGCTTGGCATTGGGGCTAGCGGGGGGTCAGTACGAGCAGTACTTC. Its protein is CASSLALGLAGGQYEQYF.

The J gene is TRBJ1-6, the V gene TRBV6-6, with D possibly being TRBD1 (5 bases). Germline lookup yields CDR1 MNHNY and CDR2 SVGAGI (reference sequence). The CDR3 totals 13 residues. Trimming pared 8 bases from V and 8 bases from J, leaving 13 bases between. The CDR3 bases are TGTGCCAGCCTCGGGCAGGGATATTCACCCCTCCACTTT. Its translation is CASLGQGYSPLHF.

In its sample, this clone was seen a few times. The rearrangement uses TRBV5-4 and TRBJ1-6; 8 bases match TRBD1. Per the germline V gene, CDR1 is SGHNT and CDR2 is YYREEE (reference sequence). The CDR3 sequence is 14 residues long. The V and J ends lost 4 bases and 7 bases, in that order; junction bases with no gene match: 4. CDR3 in DNA: TGTGCCAGCAGCCCCCGGACAGGGAATTCACCCCTCCACTTT. Its translation is CASSPRTGNSPLHF.

The chain carries TRBV6-4 and TRBJ2-1; D possibly corresponds to TRBD2 (6 bases). The CDR3 spans 15 residues. The V and J ends lost 6 bases and 1 base respectively, with 13 bases between them. Germline CDR1 MRHNA, CDR2 SNTAGT. CDR3 protein: CASSSIGGSYNEQFF. CDR3 DNA: TGTGCCAGCAGCTCTATCGGGGGATCCTACAATGAGCAGTTCTTC.

The chain combines TRBV6-6 with TRBJ1-2, with D uncertain. The CDR3 runs 12 residues. Germline lookup yields CDR1 MNHNY and CDR2 SVGAGI (reference sequence). V lost 2 bases and J 5 bases, leaving 6 bases between the germline ends. The CDR3 DNA sequence: TGTGCCAGCAGTTACGTCGGGTATGGCTACACCTTC. Translation: CASSYVGYGYTF.

The V gene is TRBV10-3, the J gene TRBJ2-7; 7 nucleotides line up with TRBD1. Trimming removed 4 bases from V and 12 bases from J; junction bases left unmatched: 9. Germline CDR1 ENHRY, CDR2 SYGVKD. The CDR3 extends over 12 amino acids. As DNA, the CDR3 is TGTGCCATCAGTGCGACAGACAGGGCGTTGTACTTC. It encodes CAISATDRALYF.

This chain connects TRBV20-1 to TRBJ2-5; D ambiguous. The CDR3 length is 11 residues. The germline V gene encodes CDR1 DFQATT and CDR2 SNEGSKA (reference sequence). Deletions cut 5 bases from V and 7 bases from J, with 11 bases between. Here the CDR3 DNA reads TGCAGTGCTCTCGCTATAGTGACCCAGTACTTC. This translates into CSALAIVTQYF.

This clone appeared once. The chain combines TRBV19 with TRBJ1-5; D is uncertain. The germline gives CDR1 LNHDA, CDR2 SQIVND (reference sequence). CDR3 length: 16 residues. Trimming removed 4 bases at V and 4 bases at J, with 17 bases between. The CDR3 loop is CASSSKGSSANQPQHF. For the CDR3, the DNA is TGTGCCAGTAGTAGTAAGGGCTCCTCAGCGAATCAGCCCCAGCATTTT.

CDR3 sequence reads: CASSLSGGGRETQYF. CDR3 in DNA: TGTGCCAGCAGCCTCAGCGGGGGGGGTCGAGAGACCCAGTACTTC. This chain links TRBV9 with TRBJ2-5; TRBD2 agrees at 10 bases. The V segment lost 4 bases and the J segment 4 bases; nucleotides outside the gene matches: 7. The CDR3 is 15 amino acids. Per germline, CDR1 SGDLS and CDR2 YYNGEE.

This sequence joins TRBV15 and TRBJ2-1; D not resolved. Germline values: CDR1 LNHNV, CDR2 YYDKDF (reference sequence). The CDR3 consists of 15 residues. Trimming took 2 bases from V and 4 from J, leaving 12 bases between them. DNA of the CDR3: TGTGCCACCAGCAGATCCGGACCGGGTTACAATGAGCAGTTCTTC. It specifies CATSRSGPGYNEQFF.

This chain joins TRBV25-1 and TRBJ2-7; the match to TRBD1 covers 8 bases. There are 15 residues in the CDR3. Losses at the gene ends were 3 bases for V and 3 bases for J; bases not matched to a gene: 7. Germline values: CDR1 MGHDK, CDR2 SYGVNS. The CDR3 sequence: CASSDQDRVLYEQYF. The CDR3 DNA reads as TGTGCCAGCAGTGATCAGGACAGGGTCCTCTACGAGCAGTACTTC.

The V gene is TRBV5-1, the J gene TRBJ1-1; D remains unclear. The CDR3 consists of 14 residues. Germline V gives CDR1 SGHRS, CDR2 YFSETQ. V gave up 0 bases and J gave up 0 bases, with 6 bases separating them. The CDR3 region has the DNA TGCGCCAGCAGCTTGGCGTCAATGAACACTGAAGCTTTCTTT. It specifies CASSLASMNTEAFF.

Concerning this clone: This same CDR3 is encoded by further DNA sequences in the sample. The chain combines TRBV20-1 with TRBJ2-1, with D possibly being TRBD2 (5 bases). CDR3 length equals 11 residues. Germline CDR1 is DFQATT and CDR2 is SNEGSKA (reference sequence). V was trimmed by 1 base and J by 9 bases, leaving 7 bases between them. The CDR3 spells CSARGGGEQFF. CDR3 sequence (DNA): TGCAGTGCTAGAGGCGGAGGTGAGCAGTTCTTC.